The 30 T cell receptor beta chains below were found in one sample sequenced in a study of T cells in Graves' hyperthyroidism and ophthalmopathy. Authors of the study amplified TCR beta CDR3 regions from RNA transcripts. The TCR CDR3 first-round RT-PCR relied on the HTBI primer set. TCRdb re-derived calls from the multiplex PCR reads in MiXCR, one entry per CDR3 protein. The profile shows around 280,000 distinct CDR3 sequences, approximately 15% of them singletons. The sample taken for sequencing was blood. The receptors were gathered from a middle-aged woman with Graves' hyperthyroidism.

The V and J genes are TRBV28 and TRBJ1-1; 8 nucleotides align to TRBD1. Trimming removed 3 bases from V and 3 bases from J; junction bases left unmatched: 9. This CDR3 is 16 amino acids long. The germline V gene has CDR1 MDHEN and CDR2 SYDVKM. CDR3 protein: CASSLWTGKAYTEAFF. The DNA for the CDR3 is TGTGCCAGCAGTTTGTGGACAGGGAAAGCGTACACTGAAGCTTTCTTT.

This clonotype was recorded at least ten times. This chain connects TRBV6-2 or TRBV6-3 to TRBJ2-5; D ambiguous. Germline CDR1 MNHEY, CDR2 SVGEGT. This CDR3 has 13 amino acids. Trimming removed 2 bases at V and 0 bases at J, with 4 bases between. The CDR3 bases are TGTGCCAGCAGTTACAACAACCAAGAGACCCAGTACTTC. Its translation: CASSYNNQETQYF.

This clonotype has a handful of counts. CDR3 sequence (DNA): TGTGCCAGCAGCGCCTGGGACATTCTAACCCGATTCGGCAATGAGCAGTTCTTC. Translation: CASSAWDILTRFGNEQFF. The chain couples TRBV7-9 to TRBJ2-1, with D possibly being TRBD1 (6 bases). Between the trimmed V and J ends, which lost 5 bases and 6 bases, there was a span of 26 bases. Germline V gene data show CDR1 as SEHNR and CDR2 as FQNEAQ (reference sequence). This CDR3 spans 18 amino acids.

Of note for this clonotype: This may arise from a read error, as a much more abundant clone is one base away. The CDR3 is CASSEYSNQPQHF. As DNA, the CDR3 is TGTGCCAGCAGTGAATATAGCAATCAGCCCCAGCATTTT. The V gene is TRBV2, the J gene TRBJ1-5, with unresolved D. CDR3 size: 13 residues. Germline CDR1 is SNHLY and CDR2 is FYNNEI. The germline V and J ends were trimmed by 2 bases and 0 bases, with 2 bases remaining between them.

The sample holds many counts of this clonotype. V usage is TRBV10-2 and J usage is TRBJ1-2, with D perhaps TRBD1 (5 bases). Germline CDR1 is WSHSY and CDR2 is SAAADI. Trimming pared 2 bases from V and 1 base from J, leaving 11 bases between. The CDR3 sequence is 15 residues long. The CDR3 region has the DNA TGCGCCAGCAGTGAGGTCGGGGGGTTTAACTATGGCTACACCTTC. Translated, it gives CASSEVGGFNYGYTF.

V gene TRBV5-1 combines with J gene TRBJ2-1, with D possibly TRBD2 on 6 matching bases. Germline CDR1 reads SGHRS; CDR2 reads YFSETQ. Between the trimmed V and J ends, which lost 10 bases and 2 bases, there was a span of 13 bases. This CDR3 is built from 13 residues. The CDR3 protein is CASRRGPYNEQFF. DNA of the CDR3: TGCGCCTCCCGGAGGGGTCCCTACAATGAGCAGTTCTTC.

CDR3 in amino acids: CASSLAGGAGMNTEAFF. The CDR3 coding sequence is TGTGCCAGCAGCTTAGCAGGGGGCGCGGGTATGAACACTGAAGCTTTCTTT. This chain links TRBV7-2 with TRBJ1-1, with 7 nucleotides matching TRBD1. Trimming cost V 0 bases and J 0 bases; bases outside gene matches: 7. The CDR3 has 17 amino acids. The germline gives CDR1 SGHTA, CDR2 FQGNSA. Combining the CDR3 with reference TRBV7-2 and TRBJ1-1 gives the whole variable domain GAGVSQSPSNKVTEKGKDVELRCDPISGHTALYWYRQSLGQGLEFLIYFQGNSAPDKSGLPSDRFSAERTGGSVSTLTIQRTQQEDSAVYLCASSLAGGAGMNTEAFFGQGTRLTVV.

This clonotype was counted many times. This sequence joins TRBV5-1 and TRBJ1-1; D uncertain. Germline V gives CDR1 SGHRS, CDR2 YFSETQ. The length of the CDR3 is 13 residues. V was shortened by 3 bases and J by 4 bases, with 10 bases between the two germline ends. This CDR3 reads CASSYGHGTEAFF. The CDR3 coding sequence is TGCGCCAGCAGCTATGGGCACGGCACTGAAGCTTTCTTT.

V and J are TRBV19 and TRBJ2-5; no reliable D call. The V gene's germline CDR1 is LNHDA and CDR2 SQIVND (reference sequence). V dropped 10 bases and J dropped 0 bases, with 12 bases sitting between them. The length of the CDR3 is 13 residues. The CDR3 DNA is TGTGCCACTCGGGCACAGAACCAAGAGACCCAGTACTTC. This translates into CATRAQNQETQYF.

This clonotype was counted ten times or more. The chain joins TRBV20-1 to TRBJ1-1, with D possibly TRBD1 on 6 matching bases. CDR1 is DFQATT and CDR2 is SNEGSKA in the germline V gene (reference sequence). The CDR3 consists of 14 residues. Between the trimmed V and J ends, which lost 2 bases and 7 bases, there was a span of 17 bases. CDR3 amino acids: CSARPTDSRLEAFF. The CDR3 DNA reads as TGCAGTGCTAGACCCACGGACAGCAGGCTTGAAGCTTTCTTT.

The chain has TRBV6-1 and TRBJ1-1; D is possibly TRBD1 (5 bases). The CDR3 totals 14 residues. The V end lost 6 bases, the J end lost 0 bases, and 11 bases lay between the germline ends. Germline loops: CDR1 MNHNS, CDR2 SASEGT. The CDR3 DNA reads TGTGCCAGCAGGCGAGCAGGGTTGAACACTGAAGCTTTCTTT. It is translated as CASRRAGLNTEAFF.

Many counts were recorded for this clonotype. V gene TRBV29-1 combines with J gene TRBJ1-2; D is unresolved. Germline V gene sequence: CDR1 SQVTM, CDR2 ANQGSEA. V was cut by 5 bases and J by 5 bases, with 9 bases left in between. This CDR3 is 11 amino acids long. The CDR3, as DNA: TGCAGCGTTCCACATGGGTATGGCTACACCTTC. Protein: CSVPHGYGYTF.

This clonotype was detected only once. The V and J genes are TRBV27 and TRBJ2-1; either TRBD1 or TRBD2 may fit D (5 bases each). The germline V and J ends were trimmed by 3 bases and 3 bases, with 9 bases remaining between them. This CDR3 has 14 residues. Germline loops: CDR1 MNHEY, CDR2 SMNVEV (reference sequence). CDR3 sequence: CASSLGVNYNEQFF. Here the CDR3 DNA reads TGTGCCAGCAGTTTGGGGGTGAACTACAATGAGCAGTTCTTC.

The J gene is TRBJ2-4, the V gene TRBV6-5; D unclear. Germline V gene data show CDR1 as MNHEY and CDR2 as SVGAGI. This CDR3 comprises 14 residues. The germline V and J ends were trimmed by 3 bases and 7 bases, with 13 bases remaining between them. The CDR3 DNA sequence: TGTGCCAGCAGTTATTTCACAGCCCAGAACATTCAGTACTTC. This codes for CASSYFTAQNIQYF.

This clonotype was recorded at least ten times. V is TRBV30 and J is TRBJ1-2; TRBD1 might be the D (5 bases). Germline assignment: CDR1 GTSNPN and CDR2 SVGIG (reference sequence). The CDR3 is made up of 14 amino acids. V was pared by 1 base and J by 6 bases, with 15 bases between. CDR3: CAWSGGRRYNGYTF. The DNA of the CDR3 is TGTGCCTGGAGTGGGGGACGGCGATATAATGGCTACACCTTC. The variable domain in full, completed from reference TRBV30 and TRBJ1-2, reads SQTIHQWPATLVQPVGSPLSLECTVEGTSNPNLYWYRQAAGRGLQLLFYSVGIGQISSEVPQNLSASRPQDRQFILSSKKLLLSDSGFYLCAWSGGRRYNGYTFGSGTRLTVV.

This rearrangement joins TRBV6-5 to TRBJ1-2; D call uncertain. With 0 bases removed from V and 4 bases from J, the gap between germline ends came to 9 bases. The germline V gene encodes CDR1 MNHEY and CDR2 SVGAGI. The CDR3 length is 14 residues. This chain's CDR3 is CASSYSDGFYGYTF. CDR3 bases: TGTGCCAGCAGTTACTCCGACGGATTCTATGGCTACACCTTC.

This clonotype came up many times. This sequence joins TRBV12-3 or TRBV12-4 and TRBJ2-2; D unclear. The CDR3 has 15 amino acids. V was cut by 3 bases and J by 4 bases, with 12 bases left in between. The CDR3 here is CASSFRPKRTGELFF. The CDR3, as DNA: TGTGCCAGCAGTTTTCGGCCAAAGCGCACCGGGGAGCTGTTTTTT.

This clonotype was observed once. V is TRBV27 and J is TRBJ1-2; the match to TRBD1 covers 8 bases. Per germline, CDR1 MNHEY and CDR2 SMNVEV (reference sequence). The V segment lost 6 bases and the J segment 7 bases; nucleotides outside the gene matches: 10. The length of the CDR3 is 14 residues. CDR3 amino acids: CASRATGGGSGYTF. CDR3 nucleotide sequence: TGTGCCAGCAGGGCTACAGGGGGTGGTAGTGGCTACACCTTC.

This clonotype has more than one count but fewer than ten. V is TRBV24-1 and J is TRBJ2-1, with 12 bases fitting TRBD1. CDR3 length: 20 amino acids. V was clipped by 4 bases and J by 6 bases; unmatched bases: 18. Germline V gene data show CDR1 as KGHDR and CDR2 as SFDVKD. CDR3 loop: CATSEGTGTGGAREFNEQFF. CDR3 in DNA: TGTGCCACCAGTGAGGGAACCGGGACAGGGGGCGCGCGGGAATTCAATGAGCAGTTCTTC.

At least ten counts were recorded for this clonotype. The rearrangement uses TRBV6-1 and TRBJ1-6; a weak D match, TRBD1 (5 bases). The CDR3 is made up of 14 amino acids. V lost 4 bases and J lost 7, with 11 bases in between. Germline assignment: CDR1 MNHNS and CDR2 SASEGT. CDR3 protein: CASSVRGENSPLHF. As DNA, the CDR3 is TGTGCCAGCAGTGTACGGGGGGAGAATTCACCCCTCCACTTT.

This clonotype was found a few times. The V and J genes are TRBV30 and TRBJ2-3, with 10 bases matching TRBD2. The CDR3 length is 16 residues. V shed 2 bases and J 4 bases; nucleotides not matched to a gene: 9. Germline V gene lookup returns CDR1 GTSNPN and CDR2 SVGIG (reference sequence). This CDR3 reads CAWSLAGAGHPDTQYF. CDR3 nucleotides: TGTGCCTGGAGTCTAGCGGGAGCCGGCCATCCAGATACGCAGTATTTT.

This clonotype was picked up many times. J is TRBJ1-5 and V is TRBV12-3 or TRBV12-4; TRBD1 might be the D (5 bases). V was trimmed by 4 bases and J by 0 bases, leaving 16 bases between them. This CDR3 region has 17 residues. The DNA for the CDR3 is TGTGCCAGCAGTTCCTACCAGGGACCGCATAGCAATCAGCCCCAGCATTTT. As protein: CASSSYQGPHSNQPQHF.

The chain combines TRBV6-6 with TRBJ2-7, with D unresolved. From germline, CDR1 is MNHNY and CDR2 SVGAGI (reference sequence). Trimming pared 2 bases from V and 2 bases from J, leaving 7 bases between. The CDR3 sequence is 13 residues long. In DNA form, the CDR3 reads TGTGCCAGCAGTTACCGCACCACCTACGAGCAGTACTTC. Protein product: CASSYRTTYEQYF.

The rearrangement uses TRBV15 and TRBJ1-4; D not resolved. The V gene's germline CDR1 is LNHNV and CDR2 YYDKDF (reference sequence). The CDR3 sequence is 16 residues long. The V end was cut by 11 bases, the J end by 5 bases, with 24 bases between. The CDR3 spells CASPIRTHGPNEKLFF. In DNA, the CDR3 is TGTGCCTCACCGATTCGTACACACGGACCCAATGAAAAACTGTTTTTT.

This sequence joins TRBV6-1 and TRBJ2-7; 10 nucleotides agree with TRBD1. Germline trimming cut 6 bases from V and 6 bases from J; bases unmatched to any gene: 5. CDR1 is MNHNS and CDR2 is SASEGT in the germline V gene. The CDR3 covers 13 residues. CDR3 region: CASRKTGGGEQYF. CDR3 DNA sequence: TGTGCCAGCAGGAAGACAGGGGGCGGCGAGCAGTACTTC.

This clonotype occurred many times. As DNA, the CDR3 is TGTGCCAGCAGCTCTTACAGGGTGGGCCAGCCCCAGCATTTT. This sequence encodes CASSSYRVGQPQHF. The V call is TRBV5-8, the J call TRBJ1-5; D perhaps matches TRBD1 (6 bases). The CDR3 loop spans 14 amino acids. The germline gives CDR1 SGHTS, CDR2 YDEGEE. V was trimmed by 3 bases and J by 7 bases, leaving 14 bases between them.

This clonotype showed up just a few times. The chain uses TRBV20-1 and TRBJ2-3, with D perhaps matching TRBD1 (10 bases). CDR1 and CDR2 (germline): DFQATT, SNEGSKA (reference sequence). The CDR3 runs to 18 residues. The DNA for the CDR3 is TGCAGCCCGAGACAGGGGGCTTTGCGGGAGGGCCGGACAGATACGCAGTATTTT. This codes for CSPRQGALREGRTDTQYF.

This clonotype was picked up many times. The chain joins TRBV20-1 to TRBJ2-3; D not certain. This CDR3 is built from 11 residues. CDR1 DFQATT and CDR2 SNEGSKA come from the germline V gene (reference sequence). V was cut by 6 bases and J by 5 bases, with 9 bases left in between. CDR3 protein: CSAHSGDTQYF. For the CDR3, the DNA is TGCAGTGCCCATAGTGGAGATACGCAGTATTTT.

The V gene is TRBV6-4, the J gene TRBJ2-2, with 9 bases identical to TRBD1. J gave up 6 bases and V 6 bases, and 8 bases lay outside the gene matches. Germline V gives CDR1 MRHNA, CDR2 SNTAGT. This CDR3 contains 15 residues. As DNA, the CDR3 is TGTGCCAGCAGACCGGGACAGGGTGGATCCGGGGAGCTGTTTTTT. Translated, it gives CASRPGQGGSGELFF.

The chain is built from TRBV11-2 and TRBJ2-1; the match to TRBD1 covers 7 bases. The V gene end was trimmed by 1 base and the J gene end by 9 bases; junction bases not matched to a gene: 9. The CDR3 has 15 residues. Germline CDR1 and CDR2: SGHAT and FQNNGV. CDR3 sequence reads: CASSLAGTVLSEQFF. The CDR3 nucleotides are TGTGCCAGCAGCTTAGCTGGGACAGTCCTTAGTGAGCAGTTCTTC.